This TCR beta chain was found in a study of T cell responses to AZD1222 COVID-19 vaccine. Some clones are missing from TCRdb's copy, which holds only in-frame ones; the method was immunoSEQ multiplex PCR. The sample includes roughly 84,000 clones, 87% of them seen just once. Overall study results and limits: Possibly, clonal diversity was underestimated; donors were largely white British and included more females.

For this clone: Its antigen is still unknown.

This CDR3 spans 14 amino acids. Trimming took 0 bases from V and 10 from J, leaving 16 bases between them. The germline gives CDR1 SGHRS, CDR2 YFSETQ. The sample here was peripheral blood, taken 28 days after the second AZD1222 dose. V usage is TRBV5-1 and J usage is TRBJ1-2, with D possibly being TRBD1 (5 bases). The source is an adult who received the AZD1222 COVID-19 vaccine. The CDR3, as DNA: TGCGCCAGCAGCTTGGGACAGTCCGGGCGTGTCTACACCTTC. Its translation is CASSLGQSGRVYTF.